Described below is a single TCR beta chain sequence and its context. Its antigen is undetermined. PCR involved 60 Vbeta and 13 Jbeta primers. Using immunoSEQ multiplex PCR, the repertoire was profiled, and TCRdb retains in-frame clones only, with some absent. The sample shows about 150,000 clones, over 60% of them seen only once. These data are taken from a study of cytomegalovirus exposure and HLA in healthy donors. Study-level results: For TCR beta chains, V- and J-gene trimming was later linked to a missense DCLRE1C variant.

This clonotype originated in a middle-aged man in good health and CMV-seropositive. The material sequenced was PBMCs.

The DNA of the CDR3 is TGTGCCAGCAGAGCCCGGGACACAGGAACCGGGGAGCTGTTTTTT. Translation gives CASRARDTGTGELFF. The chain is built from TRBV25-1 and TRBJ2-2, with D possibly TRBD1 on 6 matching bases. CDR1 and CDR2 (germline): MGHDK, SYGVNS. V lost 6 bases and J 5 bases, leaving 16 bases between the germline ends. The CDR3 runs 15 residues.